The clone carrying this TCR beta chain has only one observation. What it recognizes is unknown. The CDR3 consists of 13 residues. The germline V gene has CDR1 WSHSY and CDR2 SAAADI. V lost 8 bases to trimming and J lost 1 base, with 11 bases between them. The sample is drawn from a study of shared clonotypes between healthy human individuals. Study results and caveats: In having few donors, the study represented limited genetic and exposure-history diversity. Non-shared clonotypes displayed generation probabilities falling below those of clonotypes present in all four donors. In general, naive subsets displayed greater estimated richness than memory subsets did.

The assay ran at deep level. Profiled with immunoSEQ multiplex PCR; TCRdb holds only in-frame clones, not every one. The table includes 2 million to 3 million clones, roughly 93% detected once. The origin of this receptor is a man aged 18 to 30 in good health. Some clones in this sample may be carry-over from other donors' samples. The V gene is TRBV10-2, the J gene TRBJ1-1; D might be TRBD1 (5 bases). The sequenced sample consisted of naive CD4+ T cells from PBMCs. As for subset: CD45RA+ positively selected. CDR3 bases: TGCGCCAGCCGTGGGGCGGGGAACACTGAAGCTTTCTTT. Amino acids: CASRGAGNTEAFF.